A selection of T cell receptor beta chains follows, all from one sample in a study of blood T cells in healthy people across ages. TCRdb used MiXCR to reprocess the 5' RACE reads, holding one entry per CDR3 protein. The sample shows about 1.5 million distinct CDR3 sequences, approximately 43% of them seen only once. Sequencing used blood. Receptors were obtained from a young woman in good health. CDR3s include the opening cysteine and the closing phenylalanine or tryptophan. A D gene is named only where the DNA matches it firmly. Part of the rows lack a size; the others show once, few, many or a class for expanded clones.

>NA|few|TRBJ2-1|TRBV4-1
TGCGCCAGCAGCCAAGAGTGGCACTACAATGAGCAGTTCTTC
CASSQEWHYNEQFF
>NA|NA|TRBJ1-2|TRBV10-3
TGTGCCATCAATGAAAGGGATGGCTACACCTTC
CAINERDGYTF
>NA|few|TRBJ2-5|TRBV27
TGTGCCAGCGCCGAATGGGGAGGGGGCAAGGAGACCCAGTACTTC
CASAEWGGGKETQYF
>TRBD2|NA|TRBJ2-2|TRBV9
TGTGCCAGCAGCACCCGGACTAGCGCGGTGAACACCGGGGAGCTGTTTTTT
CASSTRTSAVNTGELFF
>TRBD2|NA|TRBJ2-3|TRBV12-3/TRBV12-4
TGTGCCAGCAGTTTATCCCTGACTAGCGGTAGAACAGATACGCAGTATTTT
CASSLSLTSGRTDTQYF
>NA|NA|TRBJ1-1|TRBV4-1
TGCGCCAGCAGCAAAGGGCGGAGTGAAGCTTTCTTT
CASSKGRSEAFF
>NA|NA|TRBJ1-5|TRBV12-3/TRBV12-4
TGTGCCAGCCAGACGTCCAGCAATCAGCCCCAGCATTTT
CASQTSSNQPQHF
>NA|NA|TRBJ2-5|TRBV29-1
TGCAGCGTTGTGCGGGGGCCACAAGAGACCCAGTACTTC
CSVVRGPQETQYF
>NA|NA|TRBJ2-7|TRBV10-3
TGTGCCATCAGTGAGCCCGGGGCGGTCTACGAGCAGTACTTC
CAISEPGAVYEQYF
>NA|NA|TRBJ2-5|TRBV6-2/TRBV6-3
TGTGCCAGCAGTTACGGACCCTTTCCGGGACAAGGCTACAATGAGCAGTACTTC
CASSYGPFPGQGYNEQYF
>NA|NA|TRBJ1-2|TRBV10-3
TGTGCCATCAGTACCGGGACAATCTATGGCTACACCTTC
CAISTGTIYGYTF
>NA|NA|TRBJ1-4|TRBV25-1
TGTACCAGCAGTGACGGGTCAACTAATGAAAAACTGTTTTTT
CTSSDGSTNEKLFF
>NA|NA|TRBJ1-1|TRBV7-3
TGTGCCAGCAGCTTATATTCAGACACTGAAGCTTTCTTT
CASSLYSDTEAFF
>NA|NA|TRBJ2-1|TRBV6-2/TRBV6-3
TGTGCCAGCAGTTCCAACCCCTACGAGCAGTTCTTC
CASSSNPYEQFF
>NA|NA|TRBJ1-1|TRBV6-2/TRBV6-3
TGTGCCAGCAGTTACTCGGCAGGGAAGATTTCGTACACTGAAGCTTTCTTT
CASSYSAGKISYTEAFF
>NA|few|TRBJ2-3|TRBV7-2
TGTGCCAGCAGCACCGGACTAATAACAGATACGCAGTATTTT
CASSTGLITDTQYF
>TRBD2|few|TRBJ2-7|TRBV9
TGTGCCAGCAGCGAGGGACTAGCGGAGAGCTACGAGCAGTACTTC
CASSEGLAESYEQYF
>NA|few|TRBJ2-7|TRBV27
TGTGCCAGCAGTTTATGGACTGTGGTCTACAATGAGCAGTACTTC
CASSLWTVVYNEQYF
>TRBD2|many|TRBJ2-3|TRBV7-2
TGTGCCAGCAGTTTAGCGCTAGCGGGAAGCACAGATACGCAGTATTTT
CASSLALAGSTDTQYF
>TRBD2|NA|TRBJ2-1|TRBV7-9
TGTGCCAGCAGTTCTGGGGGTAGCGGGAGAGGGACCTACAATGAGCAGTTCTTC
CASSSGGSGRGTYNEQFF
>NA|few|TRBJ2-4|TRBV4-2
TGTGCCAGCAGCCAAGATCGGGCAGCCCACTACGGGCAGTACTTC
CASSQDRAAHYGQYF
>NA|NA|TRBJ1-2|TRBV5-1
TGCGCCAGCACCGAAACAGGGATTTGCACCTTC
CASTETGICTF
>TRBD2|few|TRBJ2-7|TRBV27
TGTGCCAGCAGTTTCACTAGCGGCAGGCTACCTTACGAGCAGTACTTC
CASSFTSGRLPYEQYF
>NA|few|TRBJ1-2|TRBV27
TGTGCCAGCGGCCAGGTGTATGGCTACACCTTC
CASGQVYGYTF
>NA|many|TRBJ2-7|TRBV4-3
TGCGCCAGCAGCCAAGATCCTAGCAGGACCTACGAGCAGTACTTC
CASSQDPSRTYEQYF
>NA|NA|TRBJ2-3|TRBV4-3
TGCGCCAGCAGCGTCCGGGACCTCGCAGCTACGCAGTATTTT
CASSVRDLAATQYF
>TRBD2|NA|TRBJ2-2|TRBV20-1
TGCAGTGCTAGAGTCAAACTAGCGGAGAAAATGGGCGGGGAGCTGTTTTTT
CSARVKLAEKMGGELFF
>NA|few|TRBJ1-6|TRBV25-1
TGTGCCAGCAGTGAATTTAGAGGTGGAGGGTACTCACCCCTCCACTTT
CASSEFRGGGYSPLHF
>NA|NA|TRBJ1-5|TRBV20-1
TGCAGTGCTACCCGACAGAATCAGCCCCAGCATTTT
CSATRQNQPQHF
>TRBD2|NA|TRBJ2-1|TRBV29-1
TGCAGCGTTGTTGGGACTACCAACAATGAGCAGTTCTTC
CSVVGTTNNEQFF
>TRBD1|NA|TRBJ2-2|TRBV20-1
TGCAGTGCCCGGGACAGGCGCACCGGGGAGCTGTTTTTT
CSARDRRTGELFF
>TRBD2|few|TRBJ2-7|TRBV20-1
TGCAGTGCTAGCGGGAGGGCCTCCTCAAACTACGAGCAGTACTTC
CSASGRASSNYEQYF
>NA|NA|TRBJ1-4|TRBV9
TGTGCCAGCAGCGTAGACAGCGATAGGGAAAAACTGTTTTTT
CASSVDSDREKLFF
>NA|few|TRBJ2-2|TRBV6-2/TRBV6-3
TGTGCCAGCACCGAAGAGGGGCGGCTATTCACCGGGGAGCTGTTTTTT
CASTEEGRLFTGELFF
>TRBD1|NA|TRBJ1-2|TRBV20-1
TGCAGTGCTGAGGACAGGGCCCATTACTATGGCTACACCTTC
CSAEDRAHYYGYTF
>TRBD1|few|TRBJ1-2|TRBV29-1
TGCAGCGTTGGACAGGGTACCGCTGATCCGGGCTACACCTTC
CSVGQGTADPGYTF
>NA|NA|TRBJ2-1|TRBV29-1
TGCAGCGAGGGGCAGCTCGACGACAATGAGCAGTTCTTC
CSEGQLDDNEQFF
>NA|NA|TRBJ2-5|TRBV7-9
TGTGCCAGCAGCTTAGTGTTTAGCACGAGGGAGACCCAGTACTTC
CASSLVFSTRETQYF
>NA|NA|TRBJ2-2|TRBV19
TGTGCCAGTAGCGAAACGGGAAGAGTCTCCGGGGAGCTGTTTTTT
CASSETGRVSGELFF
>TRBD2|NA|TRBJ2-7|TRBV4-1
TGCGCCAGCAGCCAAGAGAGACTAGCGACCTACAATGAGCAGTACTTC
CASSQERLATYNEQYF
>NA|NA|TRBJ2-5|TRBV3-1
TGTGCCAGCACCACAACAGCAACGTCCAGTCAAGAGACCCAGTACTTC
CASTTTATSSQETQYF
>NA|few|TRBJ2-3|TRBV20-1
TGCAGTGCTCCCCCCCGACCAAGGACGTCGGCGACAGATACGCAGTATTTT
CSAPPRPRTSATDTQYF
>NA|NA|TRBJ2-5|TRBV10-3
TGTGCCATCAGCGGGACGGAGGATGAGCAGTACTTC
CAISGTEDEQYF
>TRBD1|few|TRBJ2-1|TRBV12-5
TGTGCTAGTGGTTCGGGACAGAGCTCCTACAATGAGCAGTTCTTC
CASGSGQSSYNEQFF
>NA|NA|TRBJ2-4|TRBV3-1
TGTGCCAGCAGCCACCCTCTTTGGCAGATCAACAATGAGCAGTACTTC
CASSHPLWQINNEQYF
>TRBD1|NA|TRBJ2-5|TRBV29-1
TGCAGCGTCTACAGGGGAAGCGAGACCCAGTACTTC
CSVYRGSETQYF
>NA|NA|TRBJ1-4|TRBV12-3/TRBV12-4
TGTGCCAGCAGTTTCCGTTGGGAAAAACTGTTTTTT
CASSFRWEKLFF
>TRBD1|NA|TRBJ2-1|TRBV29-1
TGCAGCGTTGATGAGGGGGCTTCCTACAATGAGCAGTTCTTC
CSVDEGASYNEQFF
>TRBD1|NA|TRBJ2-7|TRBV3-1
TGTGCCAGCAGCCAAGGGTCCCAGGGGGTCTACGAGCAGTACTTC
CASSQGSQGVYEQYF
>NA|NA|TRBJ1-4|TRBV4-3
TGCGCCAGCAGCCAAGTCTCGACAGGCCCTAATGAAAAACTGTTTTTT
CASSQVSTGPNEKLFF
>NA|NA|TRBJ2-7|TRBV5-1
TGCGCCAGCAGCTTGGGTAAGGGCTACGCGCAGTACTTC
CASSLGKGYAQYF
>TRBD2|few|TRBJ2-1|TRBV12-3/TRBV12-4
TGTGCCAGCAGTTTATGGCGGGGGAGCTCCTACAATGAGCAGTTCTTC
CASSLWRGSSYNEQFF
>TRBD1|NA|TRBJ1-6|TRBV6-5
TGTGCCAGCAGTTACTCTGGGACAGGGGGCGTGAGGAATTCACCCCTCCACTTT
CASSYSGTGGVRNSPLHF